A single sample gave rise to the 24 T cell receptor beta chains below, sequenced in a study of cytomegalovirus exposure and HLA in healthy donors (dated by TCRdb to 2017 to 2019). Library preparation used the immunoSEQ multiplex PCR assay. A mixture of 60 forward primers for TCR Vbeta segments and 13 reverse primers for TCR Jbeta segments was used in the multiplex PCR. Held by TCRdb, this immuneACCESS table contains in-frame sequences only and omits some clones. Under half of the omission traces to an unresolved V gene where checked; the cause of the rest is unknown. In all, the sample holds more than 70,000 clones, and over 75% of those were seen once. The ten largest account for approximately 5.1% of the sample. Input material: PBMCs. Every receptor here comes from a man aged 25-45 years in good health and CMV-seropositive.

This clone has only one observation. J is TRBJ2-7 and V is TRBV7-8; D remains unclear. The germline V gene has CDR1 SGHVS and CDR2 FQNEAQ. Between the trimmed V and J ends, which lost 1 base and 2 bases, there was a span of 12 bases. The CDR3 is made up of 15 amino acids. The CDR3 DNA is TGTGCCAGCAGCTTAGGGGTTACAGAGACCTACGAGCAGTACGTC. Translated, it gives CASSLGVTETYEQYV.

The V gene is TRBV15, the J gene TRBJ2-5; 8 bases agree with TRBD2. In germline, CDR1 is LNHNV, CDR2 YYDKDF (reference sequence). This CDR3 has 13 residues. The ends lost 4 bases at V and 4 bases at J; junction bases unmatched: 2. CDR3 sequence (DNA): TGTGCCACCAGCATCGGGGGGGGAGAGACCCAGTACTTC. Amino acid sequence: CATSIGGGETQYF.

This chain connects TRBV6-5 to TRBJ1-2, with 8 bases identical to TRBD1. V shed 8 bases and J 3 bases; nucleotides not matched to a gene: 5. Per germline, CDR1 MNHEY and CDR2 SVGAGI. There are 13 residues in the CDR3. The chain's CDR3 is CASAGQGYYGYTF. The CDR3, as DNA: TGTGCCAGCGCCGGACAGGGCTACTATGGCTACACCTTC.

The chain uses TRBV12-5 and TRBJ2-5; D remains ambiguous. With 4 bases removed from V and 5 bases from J, the gap between germline ends came to 11 bases. Germline assignment: CDR1 LGHNT and CDR2 FRNRAP. The CDR3 runs 13 residues. CDR3 amino acids: CASGSPGRETQYF. For the CDR3, the DNA is TGTGCTAGTGGTTCTCCAGGAAGGGAGACCCAGTACTTC.

V is TRBV9 and J is TRBJ1-2, with 7 bases matching TRBD1. Germline CDR1 and CDR2: SGDLS and YYNGEE. The CDR3 sequence is 16 residues long. J lost 4 bases, V lost 3 bases, and 12 bases had no gene match. For the CDR3, the DNA is TGTGCCAGCAGCGGGCGGACAGGAGGGGAGAGCTATGGCTACACCTTC. This encodes CASSGRTGGESYGYTF.

This chain connects TRBV19 to TRBJ2-1; D gene unclear. The ends were cut back, 11 bases at V and 9 bases at J, with 17 bases in the middle. Germline V gene data show CDR1 as LNHDA and CDR2 as SQIVND (reference sequence). The CDR3 contains 12 residues. In nucleotides, the CDR3 is TGTGCCCCCTTAACGTCCGAGATTGAGCAGTTCTTC. This codes for CAPLTSEIEQFF.

This chain uses TRBV7-2 with TRBJ2-5; weak D call: TRBD2 (5 bases). Trimming shortened V by 2 bases and J by 0 bases, and 13 bases separated the two germline ends. Looked up from germline, CDR1 is SGHTA and CDR2 is FQGNSA. The CDR3 length is 16 residues. The CDR3 protein is CASSLRSLADQETQYF. The CDR3 nucleotides read TGTGCCAGCAGCTTAAGGTCGCTAGCAGACCAAGAGACCCAGTACTTC.

This clone was detected only a few times. The chain recombines TRBV19 with TRBJ1-1, with D unresolved. There are 16 residues in the CDR3. Germline loops: CDR1 LNHDA, CDR2 SQIVND (reference sequence). V lost 3 bases to trimming and J lost 0 bases, with 14 bases between them. DNA of the CDR3: TGTGCCAGTAGTATTGGGCAGCAGGAACTGAACACTGAAGCTTTCTTT. Translation gives CASSIGQQELNTEAFF.

The chain employs TRBV7-2 and TRBJ2-5, with TRBD2 matching 10 bases. CDR1 is SGHTA, CDR2 FQGNSA, per germline. Trimming at V came to 0 bases and at J to 4 bases, leaving 5 bases not matched to a gene. The CDR3 covers 16 residues. CDR3 coding DNA: TGTGCCAGCAGCTTAGCGGGGACTAGCGCCAGAGAGACCCAGTACTTC. This translates into CASSLAGTSARETQYF.

The chain is built from TRBV4-1 and TRBJ2-4; 11 bases map to TRBD2. Germline lookup yields CDR1 MGHRA and CDR2 YSYEKL. After removal of 0 bases from V and 0 bases from J, the junction contained 10 bases not matched to a gene. The CDR3 has 20 amino acids. The CDR3 region is CASSQEVAGGRLLAKNIQYF. The DNA of the CDR3 is TGCGCCAGCAGCCAAGAGGTAGCGGGGGGGCGACTTTTAGCCAAAAACATTCAGTACTTC.

This clone has only a few counts. The chain combines TRBV7-6 with TRBJ1-6; weak D call: TRBD1 (5 bases). The CDR3 length is 13 residues. V was clipped by 2 bases and J by 7 bases, with 6 bases between them. CDR1 is SGHVS, CDR2 FNYEAQ, per germline. CDR3 in amino acids: CASSLQGNSPLHF. CDR3 nucleotide sequence: TGTGCCAGCAGCTTACAGGGAAATTCACCCCTCCACTTT.

The V and J genes are TRBV28 and TRBJ2-6; 8 bases are shared with TRBD1. The CDR3 is 18 residues long. Germline V CDR1 and CDR2: MDHEN, SYDVKM. V shed 7 bases and J 1 base; nucleotides not matched to a gene: 12. CDR3 region: CASTSPGTGPSGANVLTF. Written as DNA, the CDR3 is TGTGCCAGCACCTCCCCCGGGACAGGACCTTCTGGGGCCAACGTCCTGACTTTC.

There are a few counts of this clone. The gene calls are TRBV5-5 and TRBJ2-1, with a tentative D call TRBD1 (6 bases). V dropped 6 bases and J dropped 7 bases, with 14 bases sitting between them. The CDR3 totals 13 residues. CDR1 and CDR2 from the germline V gene are SGHKS and YYEKEE (reference sequence). In nucleotides, the CDR3 is TGTGCCAGCATTCAATCGGGGACAAATGAGCAGTTCTTC. Protein product: CASIQSGTNEQFF.

The CDR3 DNA is TGTGCCAGCCTTTCGGAGGGCTTGGATGAGCAGTTCTTC. This gives the protein CASLSEGLDEQFF. The chain recombines TRBV2 with TRBJ2-1, with TRBD2 as a possible D gene (6 bases). This CDR3 spans 13 amino acids. Trimming removed 8 bases at V and 8 bases at J, with 16 bases between. Germline lookup yields CDR1 SNHLY and CDR2 FYNNEI. Looking up the rest from reference TRBV2 and TRBJ2-1 gives the full variable domain: EPEVTQTPSHQVTQMGQEVILRCVPISNHLYFYWYRQILGQKVEFLVSFYNNEISEKSEIFDDQFSVERPDGSNFTLKIRSTKLEDSAMYFCASLSEGLDEQFFGPGTRLTVL.

The rearrangement uses TRBV5-6 and TRBJ2-1, with no clear D. Per the germline V gene, CDR1 is SGHDT and CDR2 is YYEEEE. V lost 0 bases and J lost 6, with 7 bases in between. The CDR3 covers 13 residues. CDR3 in DNA: TGTGCCAGCAGCTTGGGCGCGATCAATGAGCAGTTCTTC. This encodes CASSLGAINEQFF. Full variable domain (outside the CDR3, taken from reference TRBV5-6 and TRBJ2-1): DAGVTQSPTHLIKTRGQQVTLRCSPKSGHDTVSWYQQALGQGPQFIFQYYEEEERQRGNFPDRFSGHQFPNYSSELNVNALLLGDSALYLCASSLGAINEQFFGPGTRLTVL.

This clone has a handful of counts. The chain recombines TRBV28 with TRBJ2-7; maybe TRBD2 (8 bases). Germline CDR1 is MDHEN and CDR2 is SYDVKM. This CDR3 is 14 amino acids long. Between the trimmed V and J ends, which lost 9 bases and 4 bases, there was a span of 19 bases. Written as DNA, the CDR3 is TGTGCCAGTACTAGGGGGCTAGCGGGTTACGAGCAGTACTTC. This sequence encodes CASTRGLAGYEQYF.

The chain recombines TRBV6-1 with TRBJ2-3; TRBD2 aligns across 12 bases. The trim removed 7 bases at V and 4 bases at J, leaving 3 bases unmatched. CDR3 length: 14 residues. The germline V gene has CDR1 MNHNS and CDR2 SASEGT. The CDR3 region is CASMLAGGSDTQYF. The CDR3 DNA follows: TGTGCCAGCATGCTAGCGGGAGGGTCAGATACGCAGTATTTT.

This clone has a handful of counts. The gene calls are TRBV29-1 and TRBJ1-1; D is undetermined. CDR1 and CDR2 from the germline V gene are SQVTM and ANQGSEA. This CDR3 comprises 13 residues. V shed 4 bases and J shed 5 bases, with 14 bases lying between them. The CDR3 is CSVALGSGTEAFF. Written as DNA, the CDR3 is TGCAGCGTTGCCCTTGGGAGTGGAACTGAAGCTTTCTTT.

The rearrangement uses TRBV29-1 and TRBJ2-6; 10 nucleotides match TRBD1. V lost 4 bases and J lost 0; bases outside the gene matches: 9. The CDR3 covers 18 residues. CDR1 and CDR2 (germline): SQVTM, ANQGSEA. CDR3 region: CSVVLWGQGSSGANVLTF. CDR3 nucleotides: TGCAGCGTTGTATTATGGGGACAGGGGAGCTCTGGGGCCAACGTCCTGACTTTC.

V is TRBV5-6 and J is TRBJ2-3, with 7 bases lining up with TRBD1. J was trimmed by 3 bases and V by 0 bases; bases with no gene match: 4. The CDR3 has 15 residues. Germline-derived CDR1 and CDR2 are SGHDT and YYEEEE. This CDR3 is CASSLVGGGTDTQYF. The CDR3 DNA reads as TGTGCCAGCAGCTTGGTAGGGGGCGGGACAGATACGCAGTATTTT.

The V and J genes are TRBV6-5 and TRBJ1-3; weak D call: TRBD1 (6 bases). Germline loops: CDR1 MNHEY, CDR2 SVGAGI. V shed 0 bases and J shed 0 bases, with 9 bases lying between them. This CDR3 has 16 residues. The CDR3 coding sequence is TGTGCCAGCAGTTACTCGAGGGGGAGCTCTGGAAACACCATATATTTT. Protein: CASSYSRGSSGNTIYF.

DNA for the CDR3: TGTGCCAGCAGTTTAAACCGGGACAGGGTATTTGGAGCTTTCTTT. Protein sequence: CASSLNRDRVFGAFF. The chain carries TRBV27 and TRBJ1-1; 9 bases line up with TRBD1. V lost 2 bases, J lost 10 bases, and 11 bases stayed unmatched. Germline V gene lookup returns CDR1 MNHEY and CDR2 SMNVEV (reference sequence). There are 15 residues in the CDR3.

This clone was seen just once. The chain is built from TRBV4-1 and TRBJ1-4; 11 positions agree with TRBD1. After removal of 6 bases from V and 5 bases from J, the junction contained 5 bases not matched to a gene. The germline V gene has CDR1 MGHRA and CDR2 YSYEKL. This CDR3 region has 15 residues. This chain's CDR3 is CASSRWTGGNEKLFF. The CDR3 coding sequence is TGCGCCAGCAGTCGATGGACAGGGGGCAATGAAAAACTGTTTTTT.

CDR3 loop: CASSFGRGLQETQYF. In DNA form, the CDR3 reads TGCGCCAGCAGCTTTGGCAGGGGGCTCCAAGAGACCCAGTACTTC. The chain recombines TRBV5-1 with TRBJ2-5, with 8 bases lining up with TRBD1. The CDR3 totals 15 residues. The germline V gene has CDR1 SGHRS and CDR2 YFSETQ. Unmatched junction bases numbered 4, after V lost 2 bases and J lost 1 base.